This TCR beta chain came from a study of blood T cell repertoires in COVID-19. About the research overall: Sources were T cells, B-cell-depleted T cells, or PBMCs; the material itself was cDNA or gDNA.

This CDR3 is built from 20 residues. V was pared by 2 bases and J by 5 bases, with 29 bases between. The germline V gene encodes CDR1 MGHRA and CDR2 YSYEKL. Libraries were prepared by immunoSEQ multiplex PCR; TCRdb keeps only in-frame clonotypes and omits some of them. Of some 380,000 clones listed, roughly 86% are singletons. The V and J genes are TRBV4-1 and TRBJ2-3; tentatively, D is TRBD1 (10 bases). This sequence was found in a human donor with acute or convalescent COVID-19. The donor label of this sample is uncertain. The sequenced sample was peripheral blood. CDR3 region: CASSQLGQGISGGRRDTQYF. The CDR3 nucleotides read TGCGCCAGCAGCCAATTGGGACAGGGGATAAGCGGGGGGAGGAGAGATACGCAGTATTTT.